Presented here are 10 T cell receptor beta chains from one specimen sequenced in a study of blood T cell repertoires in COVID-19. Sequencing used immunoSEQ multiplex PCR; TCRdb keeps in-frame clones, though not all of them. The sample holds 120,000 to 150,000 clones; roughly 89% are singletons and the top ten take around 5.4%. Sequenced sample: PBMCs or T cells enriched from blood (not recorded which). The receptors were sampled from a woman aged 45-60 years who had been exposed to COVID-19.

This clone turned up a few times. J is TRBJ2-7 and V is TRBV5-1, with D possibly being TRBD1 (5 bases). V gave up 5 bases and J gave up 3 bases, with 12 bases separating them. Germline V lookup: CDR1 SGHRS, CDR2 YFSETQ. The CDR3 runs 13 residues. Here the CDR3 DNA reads TGCGCCAGCAGTAGGGGTGGAGTCTACGAGCAGTACTTC. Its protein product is CASSRGGVYEQYF.

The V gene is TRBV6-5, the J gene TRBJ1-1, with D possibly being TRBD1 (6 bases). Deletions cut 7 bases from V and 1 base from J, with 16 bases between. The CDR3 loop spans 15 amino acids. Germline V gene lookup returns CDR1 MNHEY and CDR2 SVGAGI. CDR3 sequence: CASNRRDTSNTEAFF. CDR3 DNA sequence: TGTGCCAGCAACCGAAGGGACACTTCGAACACTGAAGCTTTCTTT.

The CDR3 coding sequence is TGTGCCAGCTCGTTAACTAGCGGCTCCTACGAGCAGTACTTC. Translation gives CASSLTSGSYEQYF. V usage is TRBV6-5 and J usage is TRBJ2-7, with 8 nucleotides matching TRBD2. Germline assignment: CDR1 MNHEY and CDR2 SVGAGI. This CDR3 is built from 14 residues. V lost 8 bases, J lost 0 bases, and 6 bases stayed unmatched.

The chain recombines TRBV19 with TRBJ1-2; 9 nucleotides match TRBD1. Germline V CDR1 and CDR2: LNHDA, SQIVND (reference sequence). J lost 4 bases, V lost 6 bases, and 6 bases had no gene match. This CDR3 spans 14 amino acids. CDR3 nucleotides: TGTGCCAGTAGCCACAAGACAGGGGGCTATGGCTACACCTTC. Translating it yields CASSHKTGGYGYTF.

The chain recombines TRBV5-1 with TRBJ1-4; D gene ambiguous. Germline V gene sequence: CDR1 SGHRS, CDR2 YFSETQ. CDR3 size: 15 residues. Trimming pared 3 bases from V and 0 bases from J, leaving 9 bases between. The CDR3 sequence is CASSSGVATNEKLFF. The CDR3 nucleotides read TGCGCCAGCAGCTCCGGGGTAGCAACTAATGAAAAACTGTTTTTT.

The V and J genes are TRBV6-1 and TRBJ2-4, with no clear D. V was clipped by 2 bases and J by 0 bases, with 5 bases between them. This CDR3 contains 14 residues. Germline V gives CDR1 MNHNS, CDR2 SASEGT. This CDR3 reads CASSEFLAKNIQYF. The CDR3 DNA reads TGTGCCAGCAGTGAATTTCTAGCCAAAAACATTCAGTACTTC.

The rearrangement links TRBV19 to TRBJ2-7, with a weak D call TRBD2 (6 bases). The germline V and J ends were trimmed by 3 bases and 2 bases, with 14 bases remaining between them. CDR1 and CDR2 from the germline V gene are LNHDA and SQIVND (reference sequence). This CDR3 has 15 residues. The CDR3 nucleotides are TGTGCCAGTAGTATTACGGGGGACCCAGCCTACGAGCAGTACTTC. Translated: CASSITGDPAYEQYF. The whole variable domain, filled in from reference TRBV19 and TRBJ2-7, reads DGGITQSPKYLFRKEGQNVTLSCEQNLNHDAMYWYRQDPGQGLRLIYYSQIVNDFQKGDIAEGYSVSREKKESFPLTVTSAQKNPTAFYLCASSITGDPAYEQYFGPGTRLTVT.

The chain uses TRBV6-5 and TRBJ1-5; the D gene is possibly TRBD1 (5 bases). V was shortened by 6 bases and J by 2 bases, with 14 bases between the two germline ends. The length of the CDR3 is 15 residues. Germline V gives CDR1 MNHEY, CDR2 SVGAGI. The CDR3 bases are TGTGCCAGCAGGTCCCTCGGGGGGGGCAATCAGCCCCAGCATTTT. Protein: CASRSLGGGNQPQHF.

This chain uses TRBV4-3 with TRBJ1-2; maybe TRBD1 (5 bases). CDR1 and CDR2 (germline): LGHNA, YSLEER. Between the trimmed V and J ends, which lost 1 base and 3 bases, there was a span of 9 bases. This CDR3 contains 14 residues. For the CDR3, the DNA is TGCGCCAGCAGCCAAGGGGTAGGGGACTATGGCTACACCTTC. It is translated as CASSQGVGDYGYTF.

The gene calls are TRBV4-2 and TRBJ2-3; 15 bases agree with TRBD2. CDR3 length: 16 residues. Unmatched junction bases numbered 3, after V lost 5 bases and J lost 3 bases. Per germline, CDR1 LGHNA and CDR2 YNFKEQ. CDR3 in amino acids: CASSAGTSGGTDTQYF. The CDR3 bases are TGTGCCAGCAGCGCGGGGACTAGCGGGGGGACAGATACGCAGTATTTT.